This TCR beta chain was identified during a study of blood T cell repertoires in COVID-19. Study summary: Sites in the United States, Italy and Spain provided acute and convalescent COVID-19 samples. Nucleic acid was either cDNA or gDNA, and it came from T cells, B-cell-depleted T cells, or PBMCs.

Each participant's cohort was designated according to participant-reported clinical history. Recovered participants had two consecutive negative NP/OP PCR tests, healthcare professional clearance, or symptom resolution. Clones were read by immunoSEQ multiplex PCR, and TCRdb kept only the in-frame ones, dropping some. The sample contains around 390,000 clones, about 87% of which appear only once. This receptor was identified in a woman aged 45-65 years who had recovered from COVID-19. Input material: PBMCs or T cells enriched from blood (not recorded which).

The CDR3 loop is CASSPPEGIAKNIQYF. The CDR3 nucleotides read TGTGCCAGCTCACCACCCGAGGGAATAGCCAAAAACATTCAGTACTTC. The chain is built from TRBV18 and TRBJ2-4; tentative D call: TRBD2 (5 bases). The V end was cut by 0 bases, the J end by 0 bases, with 9 bases between. The CDR3 runs 16 residues. CDR1 is KGHSH and CDR2 is LQKENI in the germline V gene.